A single sample gave rise to the 10 T cell receptor beta chains below, sequenced in a study of T cells after posttransplantation cyclophosphamide. This table comes from immunoSEQ multiplex PCR, and its TCRdb copy is limited to in-frame clones, with some not included. This sample carries 32,000 or so clones, none of them present only once. Sequences were obtained from PBMCs. The source of these receptors is a woman in her fifties or sixties in good health, CMV-negative, and a related stem cell transplant donor.

This clone was seen ten or more times. The chain employs TRBV18 and TRBJ1-4; perhaps TRBD1 as D (5 bases). Trimming stripped 4 bases from V and 7 bases from J, with 10 bases between. Per the germline V gene, CDR1 is KGHSH and CDR2 is LQKENI. The CDR3 extends over 13 amino acids. This chain's CDR3 is CASSQGSGEKLFF. The CDR3 coding sequence is TGTGCCAGCTCACAGGGGAGTGGTGAAAAACTGTTTTTT. Full variable domain (missing parts from reference TRBV18 and TRBJ1-4): NAGVMQNPRHLVRRRGQEARLRCSPMKGHSHVYWYRQLPEEGLKFMVYLQKENIIDESGMPKERFSAEFPKEGPSILRIQQVVRGDSAAYFCASSQGSGEKLFFGSGTQLSVL.

This chain links TRBV9 with TRBJ1-1; 11 nucleotides align to TRBD1. This CDR3 is 13 amino acids long. In germline, CDR1 is SGDLS, CDR2 YYNGEE. The trim removed 3 bases at V and 5 bases at J, leaving 0 bases unmatched. The CDR3 loop reads CASSGDRGTEAFF. The CDR3 coding sequence is TGTGCCAGCAGCGGGGACAGGGGGACTGAAGCTTTCTTT.

This clone was counted ten times or more. The rearrangement uses TRBV19 and TRBJ2-7; TRBD2 matches 8 bases. The trim removed 3 bases at V and 2 bases at J, leaving 3 bases unmatched. There are 14 residues in the CDR3. CDR1 LNHDA and CDR2 SQIVND come from the germline V gene (reference sequence). The CDR3, as DNA: TGTGCCAGTAGTATCGAGACTAGCGCCTACGAGCAGTACTTC. Its protein is CASSIETSAYEQYF.

This clone has ten or more counts. This chain connects TRBV18 to TRBJ2-7; D is uncertain. V lost 3 bases and J 2 bases, leaving 2 bases between the germline ends. The CDR3 length is 11 residues. CDR1 and CDR2 from the germline V gene are KGHSH and LQKENI. CDR3: CASSPAYEQYF. The CDR3 DNA reads TGTGCCAGCTCACCCGCCTACGAGCAGTACTTC.

This clone appeared many times. V and J are TRBV5-1 and TRBJ1-2; D is perhaps TRBD1 (5 bases). Trimming pared 0 bases from V and 1 base from J, leaving 16 bases between. The CDR3 is 17 amino acids. CDR1 is SGHRS, CDR2 YFSETQ, per germline. CDR3 in DNA: TGCGCCAGCAGCTTGGGAAGACAGACCCGAGGTAACTATGGCTACACCTTC. Translation gives CASSLGRQTRGNYGYTF.

This clone showed up many times. The chain links TRBV12-3 or TRBV12-4 to TRBJ2-7; the D gene is possibly TRBD1 (6 bases). V was shortened by 3 bases and J by 2 bases, with 11 bases between the two germline ends. CDR3 length: 14 residues. CDR3 amino acids: CASSFGGGPYEQYF. The CDR3 coding sequence is TGTGCCAGCAGTTTCGGTGGGGGCCCCTACGAGCAGTACTTC.

This rearrangement joins TRBV5-1 to TRBJ2-3; 10 bases fit TRBD2. The germline V gene has CDR1 SGHRS and CDR2 YFSETQ. V shed 0 bases and J 2 bases; nucleotides not matched to a gene: 12. The length of the CDR3 is 19 residues. The CDR3 nucleotides are TGCGCCAGCAGCTTGGCCCAGGTAGCGGGGGGTCCTCCCACAGATACGCAGTATTTT. Translation gives CASSLAQVAGGPPTDTQYF.

Ten or more counts support this clone. This rearrangement joins TRBV5-5 to TRBJ2-7; 9 bases match TRBD1. The ends lost 2 bases at V and 5 bases at J; junction bases unmatched: 8. The CDR3 covers 15 residues. The germline CDR1 and CDR2 sequences are SGHKS and YYEKEE (reference sequence). CDR3 in DNA: TGTGCCAGCAGCTTTCCCCGGACAGGGGAAAACGAGCAGTACTTC. This translates into CASSFPRTGENEQYF.

This clone appeared many times. CDR3 bases: TGCGCCAGCAGCCAGAGACCGGGACACCACACGGAGGAACTGTTTTTT. This encodes CASSQRPGHHTEELFF. V gene TRBV4-3 combines with J gene TRBJ1-4; the D gene is possibly TRBD1 (6 bases). The CDR3 is made up of 16 amino acids. CDR1 is LGHNA, CDR2 YSLEER, per germline. Between the trimmed V and J ends, which lost 3 bases and 12 bases, there was a span of 23 bases.

This clone occurred a few times. The CDR3 protein is CASSIWGGAPETQYF. CDR3 sequence (DNA): TGTGCCAGCAGCATCTGGGGAGGGGCTCCAGAGACCCAGTACTTC. The gene calls are TRBV11-1 and TRBJ2-5, with 7 positions matching TRBD2. The CDR3 is 15 amino acids. Germline-derived CDR1 and CDR2 are SGHAT and FQDESV (reference sequence). V dropped 5 bases and J dropped 4; count of bases not matched to a gene: 10.